The 20 T cell receptor beta chains below were found in one sample sequenced in a study of CD8 T cells in ankylosing spondylitis. TCRdb used MiXCR to reprocess the 5' RACE reads, holding one entry per CDR3 protein. The sample has around 75,000 distinct CDR3 sequences, 5.3% seen once; the top ten hold approximately 2%. The sample comprised blood, either unsorted or a sorted T cell fraction (not recorded which). Receptors originate from a male donor with ankylosing spondylitis or in good health (not recorded which).

The table lists this clonotype with many counts. J is TRBJ2-1 and V is TRBV12-3 or TRBV12-4; D may be TRBD1 (5 bases). Trimming removed 8 bases at V and 8 bases at J, with 13 bases between. CDR3 size: 12 residues. DNA of the CDR3: TGTGCCAGCTGTGGGGCCACGGATGAGCAGTTCTTC. This sequence encodes CASCGATDEQFF.

This clonotype was counted at least ten times. V gene TRBV18 combines with J gene TRBJ1-1; no clear D gene. V lost 3 bases, J lost 0 bases, and 11 bases lay in between. The CDR3 totals 15 residues. Germline V gene data show CDR1 as KGHSH and CDR2 as LQKENI. CDR3 coding DNA: TGTGCCAGCTCACCTCAAGGGATCATGAACACTGAAGCTTTCTTT. Amino acid sequence: CASSPQGIMNTEAFF.

This clonotype was counted at least ten times. The V and J genes are TRBV7-9 and TRBJ2-3, with a possible D match to TRBD1 (6 bases). V lost 4 bases to trimming and J lost 1 base, with 15 bases between them. Germline assignment: CDR1 SEHNR and CDR2 FQNEAQ (reference sequence). The CDR3 consists of 16 residues. CDR3 in amino acids: CASSSTGTSGTDTQYF. The CDR3 DNA sequence: TGTGCCAGCAGCTCTACAGGGACCTCCGGCACAGATACGCAGTATTTT.

This clonotype was counted at least ten times. The CDR3 DNA follows: TGCAGCGTTGAAGGCAGGGGCGGCTATGGCTACACCTTC. Protein product: CSVEGRGGYGYTF. The J gene is TRBJ1-2, the V gene TRBV29-1, with D possibly TRBD1 on 6 matching bases. The CDR3 has 13 amino acids. Trimming cost V 1 base and J 4 bases, with 10 bases left between them. Germline values: CDR1 SQVTM, CDR2 ANQGSEA.

This clonotype was counted ten times or more. This sequence joins TRBV20-1 and TRBJ2-5; a weak D match, TRBD2 (5 bases). CDR3 length: 14 residues. Germline V CDR1 and CDR2: DFQATT, SNEGSKA (reference sequence). The V gene lost 3 bases and the J gene lost 3 bases, with 14 bases spanning the gap. The CDR3 coding sequence is TGCAGTGCTAGGGGTATGGACTTCAAAGAGACCCAGTACTTC. Its protein is CSARGMDFKETQYF.

Ten or more counts support this clonotype. The chain recombines TRBV15 with TRBJ2-1; possible D gene TRBD1, 5 bases. Germline-derived CDR1 and CDR2 are LNHNV and YYDKDF (reference sequence). V lost 1 base and J lost 5, with 12 bases in between. The CDR3 extends over 15 amino acids. The CDR3 protein is CATSRGGSGNNEQFF. The CDR3 nucleotides read TGTGCCACCAGCAGAGGTGGCTCAGGGAACAATGAGCAGTTCTTC.

The sample holds many counts of this clonotype. The chain uses TRBV7-8 and TRBJ2-1; 10 bases match TRBD2. This CDR3 region has 14 residues. Germline CDR1 and CDR2: SGHVS and FQNEAQ. After removal of 4 bases from V and 7 bases from J, the junction contained 4 bases not matched to a gene. The CDR3 bases are TGTGCCAGCAGCTCCAGCGGGGGGGTGAATGAGCAGTTCTTC. Encoded protein: CASSSSGGVNEQFF.

This clonotype was observed at least ten times. The rearrangement uses TRBV28 and TRBJ1-4; possibly TRBD1 for D (5 bases). V shed 3 bases and J shed 3 bases, with 11 bases lying between them. Per germline, CDR1 MDHEN and CDR2 SYDVKM. The CDR3 extends over 15 amino acids. CDR3 sequence (DNA): TGTGCCAGCAGTTTCGGGGGGGAAGCTAATGAAAAACTGTTTTTT. As protein: CASSFGGEANEKLFF. Full variable domain (outside the CDR3, taken from reference TRBV28 and TRBJ1-4): DVKVTQSSRYLVKRTGEKVFLECVQDMDHENMFWYRQDPGLGLRLIYFSYDVKMKEKGDIPEGYSVSREKKERFSLILESASTNQTSMYLCASSFGGEANEKLFFGSGTQLSVL.

This clonotype was seen ten or more times. The chain couples TRBV12-3 or TRBV12-4 to TRBJ1-5, with D unclear. The CDR3 extends over 12 amino acids. The V and J ends lost 3 bases and 7 bases respectively, with 7 bases between them. The CDR3 reads CASSLNEQPQHF. The CDR3 DNA reads as TGTGCCAGCAGTTTGAACGAACAGCCCCAGCATTTT.

In its sample, this clonotype was seen many times. The chain employs TRBV10-3 and TRBJ1-3, with D unclear. The CDR3 runs to 15 residues. Germline CDR1 ENHRY, CDR2 SYGVKD. Trimming left V 10 bases short and J 0 bases short, with 16 bases between. CDR3 protein: CATAETGHSGNTIYF. Here the CDR3 DNA reads TGTGCCACGGCCGAGACGGGCCACTCTGGAAACACCATATATTTT.

This clonotype has at least ten counts. The rearrangement joins TRBV5-1 to TRBJ2-2; either TRBD1 or TRBD2 may fit D (5 bases each). The CDR3 contains 16 residues. The germline gives CDR1 SGHRS, CDR2 YFSETQ. Trimming shortened V by 0 bases and J by 3 bases, and 12 bases separated the two germline ends. The DNA of the CDR3 is TGCGCCAGCAGCTTGGTTGGGGGAAGGGACACCGGGGAGCTGTTTTTT. This encodes CASSLVGGRDTGELFF.

At least ten counts were recorded for this clonotype. The chain recombines TRBV20-1 with TRBJ1-5, with 7 bases identical to TRBD1. The germline V gene has CDR1 DFQATT and CDR2 SNEGSKA (reference sequence). This CDR3 has 13 residues. V gave up 3 bases and J gave up 4 bases; unmatched junction bases: 3. The CDR3 DNA reads as TGCAGTGCTAGGGGACAGTATAATCAGCCCCAGCATTTT. Encoded protein: CSARGQYNQPQHF.

This clonotype was seen repeatedly, ten times or more. The chain combines TRBV9 with TRBJ1-1; D may be TRBD1 (5 bases). This CDR3 is 15 amino acids long. Germline values: CDR1 SGDLS, CDR2 YYNGEE. The V end was cut by 3 bases, the J end by 2 bases, with 14 bases between. CDR3 protein: CASSARDAPNTEAFF. In DNA form, the CDR3 reads TGTGCCAGCAGCGCCAGGGACGCCCCAAACACTGAAGCTTTCTTT.

This clonotype was picked up a small number of times. The rearrangement joins TRBV28 to TRBJ2-5; D is perhaps TRBD1 or TRBD2 (5 bases each). The germline V gene encodes CDR1 MDHEN and CDR2 SYDVKM. V was cut by 4 bases and J by 5 bases, with 14 bases left in between. There are 14 residues in the CDR3. CDR3 bases: TGTGCCAGCAGTTCCCGGGGCCTTGGGGAGACCCAGTACTTC. The encoded protein is CASSSRGLGETQYF.

This clonotype showed up many times. The CDR3 DNA reads as TGTGCCAGCGGGAATCGACAGGACCTCTATGGCTACACCTTC. Amino acids: CASGNRQDLYGYTF. The rearrangement uses TRBV28 and TRBJ1-2; the D gene is possibly TRBD1 (6 bases). CDR1 and CDR2 from the germline V gene are MDHEN and SYDVKM. Trimming stripped 8 bases from V and 4 bases from J, with 17 bases between. The CDR3 spans 14 residues.

This clonotype was counted many times. CDR3: CASRAGLTYEQYF. CDR3 in DNA: TGTGCCAGCAGGGCGGGATTAACCTACGAGCAGTACTTC. The chain employs TRBV28 and TRBJ2-7; tentatively, D is TRBD2 (6 bases). V was shortened by 6 bases and J by 2 bases, with 11 bases between the two germline ends. The CDR3 spans 13 residues. The V gene's germline CDR1 is MDHEN and CDR2 SYDVKM.

This clonotype was found many times. The chain links TRBV12-3 or TRBV12-4 to TRBJ2-3, with TRBD2 matching over 7 bases. V was clipped by 6 bases and J by 3 bases; unmatched bases: 6. This CDR3 region has 14 residues. CDR3 residues: CASSFAGATDTQYF. The CDR3 nucleotides are TGTGCCAGCAGCTTTGCGGGAGCGACAGATACGCAGTATTTT.

There are many counts of this clonotype. V gene TRBV13 combines with J gene TRBJ2-7, with D possibly matching TRBD1 (6 bases). The CDR3 is 14 amino acids. Germline CDR1 and CDR2: PRHDT and FYEKMQ (reference sequence). Trimming left V 5 bases short and J 3 bases short, with 14 bases between. The CDR3 DNA follows: TGTGCCAGCAGCATCTGGGACACTTACTACGAGCAGTACTTC. This sequence encodes CASSIWDTYYEQYF.

This clonotype was observed many times. The chain combines TRBV20-1 with TRBJ1-1; D unresolved. CDR1 DFQATT and CDR2 SNEGSKA come from the germline V gene (reference sequence). The ends were cut back, 3 bases at V and 0 bases at J, with 14 bases in the middle. There are 15 residues in the CDR3. The CDR3 DNA reads TGCAGTGCTAGTAACCCCTCAGGCTTGAACACTGAAGCTTTCTTT. Amino acids: CSASNPSGLNTEAFF.

This clonotype was seen a few times. V gene TRBV7-9 combines with J gene TRBJ2-7; D remains ambiguous. From germline, CDR1 is SEHNR and CDR2 FQNEAQ (reference sequence). The V gene lost 0 bases and the J gene lost 1 base, with 7 bases spanning the gap. This CDR3 has 14 residues. The CDR3 DNA follows: TGTGCCAGCAGCTTAGCTATGGATTCCTACGAGCAGTACTTC. This gives the protein CASSLAMDSYEQYF.